The 26 T cell receptor beta chains below come from one sample, sequenced in a study of blood T cell repertoires in COVID-19. Repertoires were generated with immunoSEQ multiplex PCR, while TCRdb's copy carries only in-frame clones and drops some. The table shows over 35,000 clones, with approximately 87% occurring only once. Sequencing was performed on peripheral blood. These receptors were obtained from a man aged 35-49 years with COVID-19, enrolled during active disease.

The V call is TRBV19, the J call TRBJ1-5; D gene ambiguous. The CDR3 has 15 amino acids. Trimming stripped 5 bases from V and 4 bases from J, with 15 bases between. Germline V gives CDR1 LNHDA, CDR2 SQIVND (reference sequence). CDR3 DNA sequence: TGTGCCAGTAGTGATACAGCGGTAACTAATCAGCCCCAGCATTTT. As protein: CASSDTAVTNQPQHF.

The chain couples TRBV7-9 to TRBJ2-5, with 9 bases aligning to TRBD1. CDR3 length equals 14 residues. J lost 4 bases, V lost 5 bases, and 5 bases had no gene match. Germline V gives CDR1 SEHNR, CDR2 FQNEAQ (reference sequence). The CDR3 bases are TGTGCCAGCAGCCGCCCGACAGGGGGAGAGACCCAGTACTTC. This encodes CASSRPTGGETQYF.

This sequence joins TRBV5-1 and TRBJ2-3; 13 nucleotides line up with TRBD2. This CDR3 has 16 amino acids. The junction had 8 bases not matched to a gene; V was cut back by 4 bases and J by 6 bases. Germline loops: CDR1 SGHRS, CDR2 YFSETQ. CDR3 sequence (DNA): TGCGCCAGCAGCGCCTACGGGACTAGCGGGATGGATACGCAGTATTTT. Protein: CASSAYGTSGMDTQYF.

The chain joins TRBV30 to TRBJ1-2; perhaps TRBD1 as D (5 bases). V dropped 2 bases and J dropped 4 bases, with 14 bases sitting between them. Germline loops: CDR1 GTSNPN, CDR2 SVGIG (reference sequence). The CDR3 spans 14 residues. CDR3 in DNA: TGTGCCTGGAGTAATGGGGGGATTACCTATGGCTACACCTTC. The encoded protein is CAWSNGGITYGYTF.

The chain couples TRBV28 to TRBJ2-7; the match to TRBD1 covers 8 bases. The CDR3 extends over 13 amino acids. V shed 5 bases and J 5 bases; nucleotides not matched to a gene: 5. Germline lookup yields CDR1 MDHEN and CDR2 SYDVKM. This CDR3 reads CASSVDRVHEQYF. The CDR3 coding sequence is TGTGCCAGCAGTGTGGACAGGGTCCACGAGCAGTACTTC.

V gene TRBV30 combines with J gene TRBJ2-3; 10 nucleotides match TRBD2. V shed 2 bases, J shed 3 bases, and the junction held 11 bases outside the gene matches. CDR1 and CDR2 from the germline V gene are GTSNPN and SVGIG (reference sequence). The length of the CDR3 is 17 residues. The CDR3, as DNA: TGTGCCTGGAGTATCCCCGACCTAGCGGGGGTGACAGATACGCAGTATTTT. Translation gives CAWSIPDLAGVTDTQYF. Combining the CDR3 with reference TRBV30 and TRBJ2-3 gives the whole variable domain SQTIHQWPATLVQPVGSPLSLECTVEGTSNPNLYWYRQAAGRGLQLLFYSVGIGQISSEVPQNLSASRPQDRQFILSSKKLLLSDSGFYLCAWSIPDLAGVTDTQYFGPGTRLTVL.

The chain combines TRBV2 with TRBJ2-7; 9 positions agree with TRBD2. Germline V CDR1 and CDR2: SNHLY, FYNNEI. The CDR3 runs to 13 residues. The junction had 8 bases not matched to a gene; V was cut back by 9 bases and J by 5 bases. CDR3 protein: CASCLGTSNEQYF. The CDR3 DNA reads as TGTGCCAGTTGTCTCGGGACTAGCAACGAGCAGTACTTC. The variable domain in full, completed from reference TRBV2 and TRBJ2-7, reads EPEVTQTPSHQVTQMGQEVILRCVPISNHLYFYWYRQILGQKVEFLVSFYNNEISEKSEIFDDQFSVERPDGSNFTLKIRSTKLEDSAMYFCASCLGTSNEQYFGPGTRLTVT.

The chain has TRBV5-4 and TRBJ2-2, with 10 bases that match TRBD2. Looked up from germline, CDR1 is SGHNT and CDR2 is YYREEE (reference sequence). J lost 4 bases, V lost 4 bases, and 4 bases had no gene match. CDR3 length equals 15 residues. DNA of the CDR3: TGTGCCAGCAGCCATAGCGGGAGGAGCACCGGGGAGCTGTTTTTT. It codes for CASSHSGRSTGELFF.

The rearrangement joins TRBV10-2 to TRBJ2-2, with 10 positions matching TRBD2. After removal of 8 bases from V and 4 bases from J, the junction contained 10 bases not matched to a gene. Germline lookup yields CDR1 WSHSY and CDR2 SAAADI. The CDR3 totals 16 residues. The DNA of the CDR3 is TGCGCCAGCCTTCCGGGACTAGCGCCTATCACCGGGGAGCTGTTTTTT. Amino acid sequence: CASLPGLAPITGELFF.

CDR3 bases: TGCGCCAGCAGCCAAGAGGTTGGCCAATATGGCTACACCTTC. Protein sequence: CASSQEVGQYGYTF. This chain joins TRBV4-1 and TRBJ1-2; D gene ambiguous. Germline values: CDR1 MGHRA, CDR2 YSYEKL. This CDR3 contains 14 residues. Trimming left V 0 bases short and J 5 bases short, with 10 bases between.

The chain is built from TRBV10-3 and TRBJ1-2; the D gene is possibly TRBD1 (6 bases). The CDR3 contains 12 residues. Between the trimmed V and J ends, which lost 4 bases and 3 bases, there was a span of 6 bases. Per the germline V gene, CDR1 is ENHRY and CDR2 is SYGVKD. The CDR3 is CAISAGDYGYTF. DNA of the CDR3: TGTGCCATCAGTGCAGGGGACTATGGCTACACCTTC.

The chain couples TRBV25-1 to TRBJ2-1; the match to TRBD1 covers 9 bases. The CDR3 length is 16 residues. Germline V gene sequence: CDR1 MGHDK, CDR2 SYGVNS. J was trimmed by 8 bases and V by 2 bases; bases with no gene match: 10. The CDR3, as DNA: TGTGCCAGCAGTGAAGAGTGGGGACAGGGCGGCCATGAGCAGTTCTTC. Residues: CASSEEWGQGGHEQFF.

This chain connects TRBV27 to TRBJ1-2, with 8 bases aligning to TRBD1. Germline-derived CDR1 and CDR2 are MNHEY and SMNVEV (reference sequence). Trimming cost V 6 bases and J 0 bases; bases outside gene matches: 6. The CDR3 runs 15 residues. The CDR3 nucleotides are TGTGCCAGCAGGGGACAGGCGCCCTCTAACTATGGCTACACCTTC. Translating it yields CASRGQAPSNYGYTF.

The J gene is TRBJ1-5, the V gene TRBV12-3 or TRBV12-4, with TRBD1 as a possible D gene (6 bases). The length of the CDR3 is 13 residues. The V and J ends lost 6 bases and 5 bases respectively, with 11 bases between them. CDR3 bases: TGTGCCAGCAGCTCTCAGGGGTATCAGCCCCAGCATTTT. Protein: CASSSQGYQPQHF.

The chain joins TRBV27 to TRBJ1-1, with 7 bases aligning to TRBD1. CDR1 and CDR2 from the germline V gene are MNHEY and SMNVEV (reference sequence). V dropped 3 bases and J dropped 6; count of bases not matched to a gene: 7. The CDR3 is 14 amino acids. CDR3 region: CASSFRDRVSEAFF. CDR3 sequence (DNA): TGTGCCAGCAGTTTCCGTGACAGGGTGTCTGAAGCTTTCTTT.

This chain uses TRBV3-1 (or the pseudogene TRBV3-2) with TRBJ2-1; 13 bases are shared with TRBD2. Trimming at V came to 4 bases and at J to 9 bases, leaving 9 bases not matched to a gene. Germline V gene data show CDR1 as LGHDT and CDR2 as YNNKEL (reference sequence). This CDR3 has 16 residues. Here the CDR3 DNA reads TGTGCCAGCAGCCGACTAGCGGGGGGCCGGTCGGTTGAGCAGTTCTTC. The encoded protein is CASSRLAGGRSVEQFF.

The gene calls are TRBV19 and TRBJ2-7, with TRBD1 matching 11 bases. The CDR3 sequence is 18 residues long. The germline V gene has CDR1 LNHDA and CDR2 SQIVND (reference sequence). Trimming at V came to 5 bases and at J to 3 bases, leaving 15 bases not matched to a gene. CDR3: CASSPSDRGHLQGYEQYF. The CDR3, as DNA: TGTGCCAGTAGTCCCTCGGACAGGGGGCACCTGCAGGGCTACGAGCAGTACTTC. Using reference TRBV19 and TRBJ2-7 for the parts outside the CDR3, the full variable domain is DGGITQSPKYLFRKEGQNVTLSCEQNLNHDAMYWYRQDPGQGLRLIYYSQIVNDFQKGDIAEGYSVSREKKESFPLTVTSAQKNPTAFYLCASSPSDRGHLQGYEQYFGPGTRLTVT.

The chain joins TRBV19 to TRBJ1-5; a weak D match, TRBD1 (5 bases). Germline lookup yields CDR1 LNHDA and CDR2 SQIVND (reference sequence). Trimming took 1 base from V and 4 from J, leaving 14 bases between them. The length of the CDR3 is 16 residues. CDR3 sequence: CASSIAGRVANQPQHF. CDR3 nucleotide sequence: TGTGCCAGTAGTATAGCAGGGAGGGTAGCAAATCAGCCCCAGCATTTT.

This chain joins TRBV12-5 and TRBJ1-6; possible D gene TRBD1, 6 bases. The V end was cut by 6 bases, the J end by 8 bases, with 14 bases between. This CDR3 spans 14 amino acids. Germline V gene sequence: CDR1 LGHNT, CDR2 FRNRAP. The DNA of the CDR3 is TGTGCTAGTGGGGGGGGGCAGGCCCATTCACCCCTCCACTTT. Amino acid sequence: CASGGGQAHSPLHF.

The V and J genes are TRBV24-1 and TRBJ2-7; TRBD1 matches at 8 bases. Germline V gene data show CDR1 as KGHDR and CDR2 as SFDVKD. The CDR3 is made up of 16 amino acids. The V and J ends lost 2 bases and 2 bases, in that order; junction bases with no gene match: 7. The CDR3 nucleotides read TGTGCCACCAGTGATTCTGGGACAGGCGCTCCCTACGAGCAGTACTTC. It codes for CATSDSGTGAPYEQYF.

V is TRBV10-1 and J is TRBJ2-3; D is uncertain. The CDR3 consists of 15 residues. Germline CDR1 reads WNHNN; CDR2 reads SYGVQD (reference sequence). V dropped 3 bases and J dropped 2 bases, with 12 bases sitting between them. The CDR3 nucleotides are TGCGCCAGCAGTGAATCCCCCAGATCCACAGATACGCAGTATTTT. This translates into CASSESPRSTDTQYF.

The V call is TRBV25-1, the J call TRBJ2-5, with 9 bases that match TRBD2. With 5 bases clipped from V and 1 base from J, the junction kept 5 bases outside the gene matches. The CDR3 runs 15 residues. CDR1 and CDR2 from the germline V gene are MGHDK and SYGVNS. The CDR3 sequence is CASSPLAGSQETQYF. The CDR3 region has the DNA TGTGCCAGCAGTCCGCTAGCGGGGAGCCAAGAGACCCAGTACTTC.

The chain has TRBV30 and TRBJ1-4; D is perhaps TRBD1 (5 bases). The CDR3 has 12 amino acids. Between the trimmed V and J ends, which lost 3 bases and 7 bases, there was a span of 9 bases. CDR1 is GTSNPN and CDR2 is SVGIG in the germline V gene (reference sequence). The CDR3 DNA follows: TGTGCCTGGAGGGGGCAGGGTGAAAAACTGTTTTTT. It specifies CAWRGQGEKLFF.

The chain carries TRBV3-1 (or the pseudogene TRBV3-2) and TRBJ2-2; 8 positions match TRBD1. The CDR3 is 17 amino acids. With 0 bases clipped from V and 4 bases from J, the junction kept 7 bases outside the gene matches. CDR1 and CDR2 (germline): LGHDT, YNNKEL (reference sequence). This chain's CDR3 is CASSQDTGTGGTGELFF. The CDR3 DNA follows: TGTGCCAGCAGCCAAGATACCGGGACAGGAGGCACCGGGGAGCTGTTTTTT.

The V gene is TRBV7-9, the J gene TRBJ2-3, with D hard to call. The germline CDR1 and CDR2 sequences are SEHNR and FQNEAQ (reference sequence). Trimming pared 5 bases from V and 5 bases from J, leaving 8 bases between. The CDR3 runs 12 residues. The chain's CDR3 is CASSPTGDTQYF. The CDR3 DNA follows: TGTGCCAGCAGCCCTACGGGAGATACGCAGTATTTT.

The V gene is TRBV3-1 (or the pseudogene TRBV3-2), the J gene TRBJ2-2; tentatively, D is TRBD1 (6 bases). CDR1 is LGHDT, CDR2 YNNKEL, per germline (reference sequence). Trimming removed 1 base from V and 4 bases from J, with 7 bases in between. The CDR3 runs to 14 residues. The CDR3: CASSQGQATGELFF. CDR3 nucleotide sequence: TGTGCCAGCAGCCAAGGACAGGCCACCGGGGAGCTGTTTTTT.